These 24 T cell receptor beta chains were sequenced from one sample in a study of cytomegalovirus exposure and HLA in healthy donors. Profiled with immunoSEQ multiplex PCR; TCRdb holds only in-frame clones, not every one. The sample includes some 80,000 clones, roughly 96% seen only once; the top ten take roughly 1.3%. Sequencing was performed on PBMCs. The source is a woman between 18 and 29 years old in good health and CMV-seronegative.

The chain uses TRBV28 and TRBJ2-2, with a tentative D call TRBD1 (5 bases). This CDR3 has 16 amino acids. The germline V and J ends were trimmed by 5 bases and 4 bases, with 17 bases remaining between them. Germline CDR1 reads MDHEN; CDR2 reads SYDVKM. The CDR3 sequence is CASSPGRGVSTGELFF. The CDR3 nucleotides are TGTGCCAGCAGTCCTGGAAGGGGTGTGAGCACCGGGGAGCTGTTTTTT.

The chain recombines TRBV7-6 with TRBJ2-1; 12 bases match TRBD2. Germline CDR1 SGHVS, CDR2 FNYEAQ. This CDR3 comprises 15 residues. J lost 9 bases, V lost 1 base, and 4 bases had no gene match. CDR3: CASSLVASGRGEQFF. DNA of the CDR3: TGTGCCAGCAGCTTAGTCGCTAGCGGGAGGGGTGAGCAGTTCTTC.

V is TRBV28 and J is TRBJ1-1, with a possible D match to TRBD1 (6 bases). V dropped 6 bases and J dropped 5 bases, with 19 bases sitting between them. The CDR3 runs 15 residues. Germline V gene sequence: CDR1 MDHEN, CDR2 SYDVKM. The CDR3 sequence: CASSHPGQGMTEAFF. The CDR3 region has the DNA TGTGCCAGCAGCCACCCTGGGCAGGGGATGACTGAAGCTTTCTTT.

CDR3 protein: CATSRDWEGTAEAFF. CDR3 coding DNA: TGTGCCACCAGCAGAGATTGGGAGGGGACGGCTGAAGCTTTCTTT. The chain recombines TRBV15 with TRBJ1-1, with D tentatively TRBD1 (5 bases). The germline CDR1 and CDR2 sequences are LNHNV and YYDKDF (reference sequence). The CDR3 has 15 amino acids. V was pared by 0 bases and J by 6 bases, with 14 bases between.

The V call is TRBV5-1, the J call TRBJ2-6, with D possibly being TRBD2 (5 bases). The germline V gene has CDR1 SGHRS and CDR2 YFSETQ. Trimming removed 3 bases at V and 0 bases at J, with 13 bases between. This CDR3 is 17 amino acids long. CDR3 sequence reads: CASSSGLGSSGANVLTF. CDR3 coding DNA: TGCGCCAGCAGCTCTGGACTGGGGAGCTCTGGGGCCAACGTCCTGACTTTC.

The rearrangement joins TRBV5-6 to TRBJ1-4; 7 nucleotides align to TRBD1. Germline values: CDR1 SGHDT, CDR2 YYEEEE. Unmatched junction bases numbered 5, after V lost 7 bases and J lost 2 bases. The CDR3 has 14 amino acids. The CDR3 DNA reads as TGTGCCAGCTCGCGGGGACAGACTAATGAAAAACTGTTTTTT. The encoded protein is CASSRGQTNEKLFF.

This sequence joins TRBV6-1 and TRBJ1-2, with TRBD1 identical over 12 bases. The germline gives CDR1 MNHNS, CDR2 SASEGT. This CDR3 has 15 residues. Trimming took 4 bases from V and 8 from J; bases not matched to a gene: 8. CDR3 region: CASSVSGQGARGYTF. CDR3 bases: TGTGCCAGCAGTGTATCGGGACAGGGGGCGCGGGGCTACACCTTC.

This clone was observed a single time. The rearrangement joins TRBV9 to TRBJ1-1, with TRBD1 as a possible D gene (5 bases). Germline values: CDR1 SGDLS, CDR2 YYNGEE. This CDR3 has 15 amino acids. Trimming stripped 0 bases from V and 0 bases from J, with 9 bases between. The DNA of the CDR3 is TGTGCCAGCAGCGTAGCGGGGGGAATGAACACTGAAGCTTTCTTT. It yields the protein CASSVAGGMNTEAFF.

The CDR3 region has the DNA TGTGCCAGCAGTCCCGGACAGCCGGCCCAGCCCCAGCATTTT. It is translated as CASSPGQPAQPQHF. This sequence joins TRBV6-1 and TRBJ1-5; tentative D call: TRBD1 (6 bases). This CDR3 is 14 amino acids long. Trimming stripped 5 bases from V and 7 bases from J, with 15 bases between. Germline CDR1 MNHNS, CDR2 SASEGT.

To note about this clone: Different DNA sequences within this sample yield the same CDR3. The gene calls are TRBV27 and TRBJ2-1; D remains ambiguous. This CDR3 comprises 12 residues. Trimming left V 3 bases short and J 8 bases short, with 8 bases between. Germline V gene data show CDR1 as MNHEY and CDR2 as SMNVEV (reference sequence). The CDR3 spells CASSFGTDEQFF. The CDR3 nucleotides read TGTGCCAGCAGTTTCGGTACAGATGAGCAGTTCTTC.

This clone has only one observation. V and J are TRBV28 and TRBJ1-3; perhaps TRBD1 as D (5 bases). The V gene lost 3 bases and the J gene lost 4 bases, with 16 bases spanning the gap. Germline CDR1 is MDHEN and CDR2 is SYDVKM. The CDR3 has 16 amino acids. This CDR3 is CASSFLGQVSGNTIYF. The CDR3 DNA sequence: TGTGCCAGCAGTTTTTTGGGGCAGGTCTCCGGAAACACCATATATTTT.

The chain combines TRBV14 with TRBJ2-7, with a weak D call TRBD2 (5 bases). CDR3 length equals 15 residues. The germline gives CDR1 SGHDN, CDR2 FVKESK. With 0 bases removed from V and 0 bases from J, the gap between germline ends came to 9 bases. The CDR3 sequence: CASSQEAGGSYEQYF. The DNA of the CDR3 is TGTGCCAGCAGCCAAGAAGCCGGAGGCTCCTACGAGCAGTACTTC.

The rearrangement uses TRBV6-5 and TRBJ1-1; maybe TRBD1 (5 bases). Trimming pared 7 bases from V and 1 base from J, leaving 16 bases between. This CDR3 is built from 15 residues. Germline values: CDR1 MNHEY, CDR2 SVGAGI. CDR3 bases: TGTGCCAGCACCCCGGGGGGGAGGGAGAACACTGAAGCTTTCTTT. This translates into CASTPGGRENTEAFF.

V gene TRBV18 combines with J gene TRBJ2-3, with D unclear. The CDR3 length is 15 residues. CDR1 is KGHSH and CDR2 is LQKENI in the germline V gene. V shed 2 bases and J shed 0 bases, with 9 bases lying between them. The CDR3 DNA reads as TGTGCCAGCTCACCAGGCAGCGTTAGCACAGATACGCAGTATTTT. Translating it yields CASSPGSVSTDTQYF.

The genes are TRBV7-8 and TRBJ2-5; tentatively, D is TRBD1 (6 bases). This CDR3 has 15 amino acids. The V end lost 3 bases, the J end lost 1 base, and 12 bases lay between the germline ends. Germline loops: CDR1 SGHVS, CDR2 FQNEAQ. CDR3 region: CASSFLTGLQETQYF. The CDR3 bases are TGTGCCAGCAGCTTCCTGACAGGACTCCAAGAGACCCAGTACTTC. The whole variable domain, filled in from reference TRBV7-8 and TRBJ2-5, reads GAGVSQSPRYKVAKRGQDVALRCDPISGHVSLFWYQQALGQGPEFLTYFQNEAQLDKSGLPSDRFFAERPEGSVSTLKIQRTQQEDSAVYLCASSFLTGLQETQYFGPGTRLLVL.

The chain combines TRBV13 with TRBJ2-7, with 16 positions matching TRBD2. Germline loops: CDR1 PRHDT, CDR2 FYEKMQ (reference sequence). This CDR3 is built from 21 residues. V lost 5 bases to trimming and J lost 4 bases; unmatched junction nucleotides: 20. CDR3 nucleotides: TGTGCCAGCAGCCAGATAAATAGCGGGACTAGCGGGAGGGCCTATGGATACGAGCAGTACTTC. It specifies CASSQINSGTSGRAYGYEQYF.

The chain is built from TRBV28 and TRBJ2-7, with TRBD2 matching 11 bases. V lost 6 bases, J lost 0 bases, and 4 bases stayed unmatched. Germline CDR1 reads MDHEN; CDR2 reads SYDVKM. The CDR3 runs to 15 residues. The CDR3 reads CASRYSGRDSYEQYF. CDR3 DNA sequence: TGTGCCAGCAGGTATAGCGGGAGGGACTCCTACGAGCAGTACTTC.

V gene TRBV2 combines with J gene TRBJ1-5, with D unclear. CDR3 length equals 13 residues. The V end was cut by 7 bases, the J end by 0 bases, with 7 bases between. Germline V gene lookup returns CDR1 SNHLY and CDR2 FYNNEI. DNA of the CDR3: TGTGCCAGCAAGGAGGGTAGCAATCAGCCCCAGCATTTT. Protein sequence: CASKEGSNQPQHF.

The CDR3 sequence is CASSQQTGTEAFF. The CDR3 DNA reads as TGTGCCAGCAGCCAACAGACAGGTACTGAAGCTTTCTTT. The J gene is TRBJ1-1, the V gene TRBV6-4, with a weak D call TRBD1 (6 bases). V was cut by 6 bases and J by 5 bases, with 13 bases left in between. Germline V CDR1 and CDR2: MRHNA, SNTAGT. CDR3 length: 13 residues.

The V call is TRBV13, the J call TRBJ2-3; 7 positions agree with TRBD2. The CDR3 is 16 amino acids. CDR1 PRHDT and CDR2 FYEKMQ come from the germline V gene (reference sequence). V dropped 1 base and J dropped 5; count of bases not matched to a gene: 9. CDR3 in DNA: TGTGCCAGCAGCTTAGTGGTCGGATTAGCGGGAGATACGCAGTATTTT. It specifies CASSLVVGLAGDTQYF.

The rearrangement uses TRBV6-5 and TRBJ1-2; TRBD1 agrees at 8 bases. This CDR3 has 15 residues. Trimming cost V 0 bases and J 5 bases; bases outside gene matches: 5. Germline V gene lookup returns CDR1 MNHEY and CDR2 SVGAGI. In nucleotides, the CDR3 is TGTGCCAGCAGTTACTCGAGCGGACAGGGATATGGCTACACCTTC. This codes for CASSYSSGQGYGYTF.

The J gene is TRBJ2-5, the V gene TRBV5-4; no clear D gene. The CDR3 consists of 12 residues. Germline V gene sequence: CDR1 SGHNT, CDR2 YYREEE (reference sequence). Trimming took off 9 bases at V and 4 bases at J, with 13 bases between the two ends. CDR3 sequence (DNA): TGTGCCACCGCGGCACTCTCAGAGACCCAGTACTTC. Encoded protein: CATAALSETQYF.

The chain couples TRBV7-9 to TRBJ1-1; D call uncertain. The CDR3 consists of 13 residues. Germline CDR1 and CDR2: SEHNR and FQNEAQ (reference sequence). V lost 1 base, J lost 4 bases, and 7 bases lay in between. As DNA, the CDR3 is TGTGCCAGCAGCTTAGAGGAGGGCACTGAAGCTTTCTTT. This translates into CASSLEEGTEAFF. The complete variable domain, with remaining parts taken from reference TRBV7-9 and TRBJ1-1, reads DTGVSQNPRHKITKRGQNVTFRCDPISEHNRLYWYRQTLGQGPEFLTYFQNEAQLEKSRLLSDRFSAERPKGSFSTLEIQRTEQGDSAMYLCASSLEEGTEAFFGQGTRLTVV.

This chain links TRBV28 with TRBJ2-2; no firm D call. Germline V gene lookup returns CDR1 MDHEN and CDR2 SYDVKM. V gave up 7 bases and J gave up 0 bases, with 9 bases separating them. The length of the CDR3 is 14 residues. CDR3 sequence: CASTADSNTGELFF. The CDR3 bases are TGTGCCAGCACCGCAGACTCGAACACCGGGGAGCTGTTTTTT.